Included here is one T cell receptor beta chain sequence, with context. Its antigen is currently not known. The record has no base qualities; no much larger clone is one base away. The protocol used for the library was PCR. DNA from cultured CD4+ T cells underwent TCR sequencing with the Oncomine TCR Beta short-read assay at the Johns Hopkins FTIC core. The QIAamp micro DNA kit was used to extract genomic DNA from the cultured CD4+ T cells. Oncomine TCR Beta libraries made from cultured CD4+ T cells were pooled using unique dual indexes and sequenced on an Illumina iSeq 100. The source study handled its data this way. Non-productive sequences were removed, and CDR3s not starting with C, not ending with F or W, or shorter than 7 amino acids were discarded. The MANAFEST web application identified antigen-specific clonotypes by comparing peptide-stimulated wells against reference wells and other culture wells. An FDR below 0.05, an odds ratio above 5, and a productive frequency above 0.1% in at least two of three replicate wells were required for clones to be considered positive. A clonotype counted as cross-reactive if it showed significant expansion both in the SARS-CoV-2 spike wells and in at least one common cold coronavirus spike condition. Using R version 3.6.1, CDR3 homology was evaluated through Levenshtein distances (stringdist) along with unrooted phylogenetic trees (ape). The public reads were reprocessed in TCRdb via fastp at Q25 and MiXCR, keeping in-frame beta chains. Every entry covers one CDR3 protein and lists the most common genes and DNA from its rows. These V and J calls derive from TCRdb rather than the authors' analysis. For this sample there are roughly 8,400 distinct CDR3 sequences; about 50% appear just once. The ten most abundant clones make up 9.5% to 13% of the sample.

Trimming at the junction amounts to 4 bases on V and 5 bases on J, and the germline ends lie 14 bases apart. The CDR3 holds 14 amino acids from the cysteine to the phenylalanine. Only the CDR3 region is kept as DNA, spanning 42 bases read in frame from base 1. The germline V gene gives CDR1 as SGHDN and CDR2 as FVKESK. The sample comes from a study of vaccination and CD4 T cells after COVID-19 (dated by TCRdb to between 2020 and 2023). As for the study more broadly: In the convalescent cohort there were six males and four females, among whom were two Hispanic individuals, seven Caucasians, two Asians and one multiracial person. Each participant got two doses of either the Pfizer-BioNTech BNT162b2 vaccine (n=8) or the Moderna mRNA-1273 vaccine (n=2). Post-COVID blood samples were collected from convalescent patients a median of around 96 days after diagnosis, with a range of roughly 30 to 161 days. The time from the second vaccine dose to post-vaccine blood sampling had a median of roughly 72 days and ranged from about 14 to 250 days. Overlapping spike peptide pools from SARS-CoV-2 and from the common cold coronaviruses HCoV-NL63, HCoV-OC43 and HCoV-229E were used as culture stimuli. Control cultures used a CEFX viral epitope pool as positive control, an HIV-1 Nef peptide pool as negative control, or no peptide. In roughly eleven COVID-19 convalescent patients and several infection-naive healthy vaccine recipients, the spike-specific CD4+ TCR repertoire before mRNA vaccination was compared with the repertoire after mRNA vaccination. An earlier paper using these donors assessed, at the TCR clonotype level, memory CD4+ T cell crossreactivity between SARS-CoV-2 and common cold coronavirus spike proteins. The investigation overall reported the following: Of the vaccine-specific clones in convalescent patients, 304 of 307, or nearly all, reacted only to SARS-CoV-2 spike and did not cross-react with common cold coronaviruses. In convalescent patients, a median around 89% of post-vaccine SARS-CoV-2-reactive clones were detected only after vaccination, suggesting vaccine-specific priming. An increase in the median number of SARS-CoV-2-reactive clonotypes from roughly 20 after infection to some 38 after vaccination was observed, but the change was not found to be significant. The study included relatively few convalescent patients and did not analyze early timepoints after natural infection.

The treatment or condition label here, explained by the study, means: approximately 9-day PBMC culture with coronavirus spike peptide pools or control peptides (ViraFEST assay). CD4+ T cells from unexposed donors were collected before the COVID-19 pandemic (2011-2018). The study used the ViraFEST assay, which expanded antigen-specific T cells with peptide pools and then identified expanded clonotypes by TCR sequencing. Each well held around 1.9 million PBMCs cultured with about 9.8 ug/ml peptide pools in IMDM containing about 5% human AB serum and 9.5 to 10 IU/ml IL-2. Half of the culture medium was replaced with fresh IL-2-containing medium on days 3 and 7. After nine to eleven days of culture, CD4+ T cells were isolated by negative selection with the EasySep CD4+ T cell isolation kit. As cell number allowed, CD4+ T cells from unexposed donors were tested for reactivity to SARS-CoV-2 S and N and to four common cold coronavirus spike pools. PBMCs were separated from whole blood using Ficoll-Paque Plus gradient centrifugation and then either used fresh or cryopreserved at -140C. In general, triplicate wells were set up for every culture condition. Leukapheresis product for the unexposed donors was bought commercially.

This sequence uses TRBV14 and TRBJ2-5; the D gene assignment is ambiguous. The source material was CD4+ T cells from blood, cultured in vitro. The clonotype comes from a human donor in good health. This receptor has the CDR3 CASSRLEMRETQYF. The sequenced DNA: TGTGCCAGCAGCCGGCTAGAAATGAGGGAGACCCAGTACTTC.